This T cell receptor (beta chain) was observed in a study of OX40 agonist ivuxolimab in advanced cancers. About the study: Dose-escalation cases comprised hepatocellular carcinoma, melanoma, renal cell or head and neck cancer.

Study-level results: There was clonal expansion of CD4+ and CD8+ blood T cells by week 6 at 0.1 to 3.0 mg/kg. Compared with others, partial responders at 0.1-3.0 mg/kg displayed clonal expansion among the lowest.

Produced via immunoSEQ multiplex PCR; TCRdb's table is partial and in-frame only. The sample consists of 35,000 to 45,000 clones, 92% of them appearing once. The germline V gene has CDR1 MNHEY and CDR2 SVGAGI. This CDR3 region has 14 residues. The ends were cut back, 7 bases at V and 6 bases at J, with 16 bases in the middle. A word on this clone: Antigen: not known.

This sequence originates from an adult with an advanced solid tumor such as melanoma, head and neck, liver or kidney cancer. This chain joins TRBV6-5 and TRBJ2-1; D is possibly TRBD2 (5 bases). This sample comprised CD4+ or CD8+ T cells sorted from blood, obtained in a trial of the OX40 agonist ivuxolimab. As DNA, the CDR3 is TGTGCCAGCAATCCCGGGCGGGTTTCCAATGAGCAGTTCTTC. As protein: CASNPGRVSNEQFF.